This note documents a single T cell receptor (beta chain) sequence. There are 15 residues in the CDR3. V was shortened by 6 bases and J by 6 bases, with 17 bases between the two germline ends. The germline gives CDR1 MDHEN, CDR2 SYDVKM. Some clones are missing from TCRdb's copy, which holds only in-frame ones; the method was immunoSEQ multiplex PCR. The sample has some 340,000 clones, 75% to 90% seen once; the top ten hold about 4.9%. This entry is derived from a study of blood T cell repertoires in COVID-19. Study-level information: Samples of COVID-19 (acute and convalescent) were obtained from the United States, Italy and Spain.

The origin of this receptor is a woman aged 45-65 years who had recovered from COVID-19. This chain joins TRBV28 and TRBJ1-4; TRBD1 is a possible D gene (6 bases). Source material: PBMCs or T cells enriched from blood (not recorded which). The CDR3 sequence is CASRMGGATDEKLFF. CDR3 nucleotide sequence: TGTGCCAGCAGAATGGGGGGGGCGACGGATGAAAAACTGTTTTTT.